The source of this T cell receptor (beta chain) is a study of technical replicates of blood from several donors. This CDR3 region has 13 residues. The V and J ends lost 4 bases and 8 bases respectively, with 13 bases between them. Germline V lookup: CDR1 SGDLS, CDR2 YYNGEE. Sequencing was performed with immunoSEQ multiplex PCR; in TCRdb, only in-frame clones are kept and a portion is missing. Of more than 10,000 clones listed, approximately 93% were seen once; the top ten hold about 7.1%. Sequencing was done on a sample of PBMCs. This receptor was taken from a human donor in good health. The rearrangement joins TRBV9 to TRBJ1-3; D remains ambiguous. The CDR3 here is CASSRKNGDTIYF. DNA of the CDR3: TGTGCCAGCAGCCGGAAAAACGGGGACACCATATATTTT. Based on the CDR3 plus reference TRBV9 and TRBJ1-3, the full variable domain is DSGVTQTPKHLITATGQRVTLRCSPRSGDLSVYWYQQSLDQGLQFLIQYYNGEERAKGNILERFSAQQFPDLHSELNLSSLELGDSALYFCASSRKNGDTIYFGEGSWLTVV.